The 22 T cell receptor beta chains listed next were all sequenced from one sample in a study of vaccination and CD4 T cells after COVID-19. CD4+ T cells that had been cultured provided DNA sequenced with the Oncomine TCR Beta short-read assay. MiXCR was run by TCRdb on the PCR reads, yielding one entry per CDR3 protein. The sample contains more than 10,000 distinct CDR3 sequences, 74% of which appear only once. Treatment given: approximately 9-day PBMC culture with coronavirus spike peptide pools or control peptides (ViraFEST assay). For these receptors, no antigen is known. The sequencing sample was made of CD4+ T cells from blood, cultured in vitro. The receptors here all came from a human donor who had recovered from COVID-19.

V usage is TRBV20-1 and J usage is TRBJ1-2; no definite D call. The germline V gene has CDR1 DFQATT and CDR2 SNEGSKA (reference sequence). The CDR3 spans 11 residues. V was cut by 6 bases and J by 4 bases, with 9 bases left in between. CDR3 bases: TGCAGTGCGTTCATACCCTATGGCTACACCTTC. Protein product: CSAFIPYGYTF.

This chain uses TRBV20-1 with TRBJ1-1; D is possibly TRBD1 (5 bases). Deletions cut 4 bases from V and 1 base from J, with 10 bases between. This CDR3 region has 13 residues. Germline CDR1 reads DFQATT; CDR2 reads SNEGSKA (reference sequence). The CDR3 DNA reads as TGCAGTGCTAAGAGGGGATGGAACACTGAAGCTTTCTTT. It specifies CSAKRGWNTEAFF.

The chain recombines TRBV7-9 with TRBJ1-2; D gene ambiguous. Germline CDR1 reads SEHNR; CDR2 reads FQNEAQ (reference sequence). CDR3 length: 15 residues. V lost 5 bases to trimming and J lost 7 bases, with 20 bases between them. The CDR3: CASSVSRELLGGYTF. In nucleotides, the CDR3 is TGTGCCAGCAGCGTTAGTAGGGAGCTACTGGGTGGCTACACCTTC.

The chain has TRBV28 and TRBJ1-2; possibly TRBD1 for D (5 bases). V lost 4 bases to trimming and J lost 0 bases, with 12 bases between them. Per the germline V gene, CDR1 is MDHEN and CDR2 is SYDVKM. There are 15 residues in the CDR3. The CDR3 reads CASSYDSVANYGYTF. In nucleotides, the CDR3 is TGTGCCAGCAGTTACGACAGTGTAGCTAACTATGGCTACACCTTC.

The chain couples TRBV6-1 to TRBJ1-2; 7 nucleotides agree with TRBD1. The CDR3 is made up of 13 amino acids. CDR1 is MNHNS, CDR2 SASEGT, per germline. The V gene end was trimmed by 7 bases and the J gene end by 8 bases; junction bases not matched to a gene: 10. The CDR3 loop reads CASTGTVLGGYTF. DNA for the CDR3: TGTGCCAGCACGGGGACAGTGCTTGGAGGCTACACCTTC.

This clonotype was seen once. The chain links TRBV20-1 to TRBJ1-5; possible D gene TRBD1, 6 bases. The CDR3 is 15 residues long. V was clipped by 2 bases and J by 0 bases, with 11 bases between them. Looked up from germline, CDR1 is DFQATT and CDR2 is SNEGSKA (reference sequence). CDR3 DNA: TGCAGTGCTAGACCAGGGGTCTATAGCAATCAGCCCCAGCATTTT. It codes for CSARPGVYSNQPQHF.

The chain joins TRBV7-2 to TRBJ2-5; a weak D match, TRBD2 (5 bases). The germline V gene encodes CDR1 SGHTA and CDR2 FQGNSA. CDR3 length: 15 residues. V dropped 5 bases and J dropped 3 bases, with 16 bases sitting between them. CDR3 sequence: CASSPGGAGEETQYF. The CDR3, as DNA: TGTGCCAGCAGCCCTGGAGGAGCAGGAGAAGAGACCCAGTACTTC.

The chain recombines TRBV15 with TRBJ1-3, with unresolved D. Between the trimmed V and J ends, which lost 0 bases and 7 bases, there was a span of 13 bases. The CDR3 loop spans 15 amino acids. CDR1 LNHNV and CDR2 YYDKDF come from the germline V gene (reference sequence). The CDR3 region is CATSRDRARGNTIYF. Here the CDR3 DNA reads TGTGCCACCAGCAGAGATCGGGCGAGAGGGAACACCATATATTTT. The variable domain in full, completed from reference TRBV15 and TRBJ1-3, reads DAMVIQNPRYQVTQFGKPVTLSCSQTLNHNVMYWYQQKSSQAPKLLFHYYDKDFNNEADTPDNFQSRRPNTSFCFLDIRSPGLGDTAMYLCATSRDRARGNTIYFGEGSWLTVV.

This clonotype was counted a single time. The J gene is TRBJ2-5, the V gene TRBV2, with D unclear. The germline V gene encodes CDR1 SNHLY and CDR2 FYNNEI. Trimming pared 2 bases from V and 9 bases from J, leaving 7 bases between. This CDR3 contains 11 residues. In nucleotides, the CDR3 is TGTGCCAGCAGTGAAAGGACGTCCCAGTACTTC. It codes for CASSERTSQYF.

This clonotype was seen once. The gene calls are TRBV6-1 and TRBJ1-1; D remains ambiguous. The length of the CDR3 is 11 residues. Trimming shortened V by 8 bases and J by 4 bases, and 8 bases separated the two germline ends. CDR1 and CDR2 from the germline V gene are MNHNS and SASEGT. In DNA, the CDR3 is TGTGCCAGCGGTCTTGTCACTGAAGCTTTCTTT. Its translation is CASGLVTEAFF.

There are a few counts of this clonotype. V gene TRBV12-3 or TRBV12-4 combines with J gene TRBJ1-6; D gene uncertain. V lost 1 base, J lost 7 bases, and 14 bases lay in between. The CDR3 runs 16 residues. CDR3 residues: CASSLGGAGRNSPLHF. CDR3 bases: TGTGCCAGCAGTTTAGGCGGTGCTGGTAGGAATTCACCCCTCCACTTT.

This clonotype has only a few counts. The J gene is TRBJ1-1, the V gene TRBV28, with 8 bases fitting TRBD1. V trimming: 10 bases; J trimming: 8 bases; junction bases outside the gene matches: 9. Looked up from germline, CDR1 is MDHEN and CDR2 is SYDVKM. The CDR3 spans 12 residues. The CDR3 DNA reads TGTGCCACCGAAGACAGGGGCCTCGAAGCTTTCTTT. Translated, it gives CATEDRGLEAFF.

V and J are TRBV6-5 and TRBJ1-2, with D unresolved. The germline V gene encodes CDR1 MNHEY and CDR2 SVGAGI. The CDR3 sequence is 22 residues long. V shed 0 bases and J shed 2 bases, with 31 bases lying between them. The CDR3 coding sequence is TGTGCCAGCAGTTACTCGCGAGGTTTATCGGGCGGATTCTTAAAGGGAAACTATGGCTACACCTTC. Amino acids: CASSYSRGLSGGFLKGNYGYTF.

The rearrangement uses TRBV6-1 and TRBJ1-6, with a weak D call TRBD1 (6 bases). Germline loops: CDR1 MNHNS, CDR2 SASEGT. V was cut by 6 bases and J by 1 base, with 16 bases left in between. This CDR3 has 17 amino acids. The CDR3 DNA reads as TGTGCCAGCAGCCACGAAGCAGGGGCGTCCTATAATTCACCCCTCCACTTT. It codes for CASSHEAGASYNSPLHF.

The chain links TRBV24-1 to TRBJ2-5; TRBD2 matches 13 bases. This CDR3 spans 16 amino acids. After removal of 4 bases from V and 4 bases from J, the junction contained 5 bases not matched to a gene. The germline V gene has CDR1 KGHDR and CDR2 SFDVKD. The CDR3 DNA follows: TGTGCCACCAGTGACTGGACTAGCGGGAGTCTAGAGACCCAGTACTTC. Protein product: CATSDWTSGSLETQYF.

The J gene is TRBJ1-6, the V gene TRBV27, with 7 bases that match TRBD1. The CDR3 sequence is 15 residues long. The germline V gene has CDR1 MNHEY and CDR2 SMNVEV (reference sequence). V lost 9 bases and J lost 6; bases outside the gene matches: 11. The chain's CDR3 is CASKLTGTANSPLHF. The CDR3 bases are TGTGCCAGTAAACTAACCGGGACAGCTAATTCACCCCTCCACTTT.

This clonotype has just a few counts. This chain uses TRBV20-1 with TRBJ1-2, with D hard to call. CDR3 length: 10 amino acids. Trimming took off 8 bases at V and 3 bases at J, with 7 bases between the two ends. Germline CDR1 DFQATT, CDR2 SNEGSKA (reference sequence). This CDR3 reads CSSFHYGYTF. In nucleotides, the CDR3 is TGCAGTTCCTTTCACTATGGCTACACCTTC.

The V call is TRBV20-1, the J call TRBJ2-3; D uncertain. The germline V gene has CDR1 DFQATT and CDR2 SNEGSKA (reference sequence). V was trimmed by 0 bases and J by 7 bases, leaving 11 bases between them. The CDR3 is 13 residues long. This CDR3 is CSAREDRSHTQYF. In DNA form, the CDR3 reads TGCAGTGCTAGAGAAGATAGGTCACATACGCAGTATTTT.

CDR3 nucleotides: TGCAGTGCTAGCCTCGAGGGCTCTCATGCCCGGGGCTACACCTTC. It translates to CSASLEGSHARGYTF. The chain employs TRBV20-1 and TRBJ1-2; D is unresolved. This CDR3 region has 15 residues. V was trimmed by 3 bases and J by 8 bases, leaving 22 bases between them. Germline values: CDR1 DFQATT, CDR2 SNEGSKA (reference sequence).

V is TRBV28 and J is TRBJ2-7; D gene ambiguous. The CDR3 sequence is 12 residues long. Deletions cut 3 bases from V and 4 bases from J, with 7 bases between. Germline-derived CDR1 and CDR2 are MDHEN and SYDVKM. CDR3 residues: CASSLTVYEQYF. For the CDR3, the DNA is TGTGCCAGCAGTTTGACGGTGTACGAGCAGTACTTC.

The chain carries TRBV28 and TRBJ1-2; 8 bases agree with TRBD1. The germline CDR1 and CDR2 sequences are MDHEN and SYDVKM. The ends lost 2 bases at V and 6 bases at J; junction bases unmatched: 8. CDR3 length equals 15 residues. In DNA, the CDR3 is TGTGCCAGCAGTTTAGCGGGACAGGTAATTGATGGCTACACCTTC. Protein: CASSLAGQVIDGYTF.

This clonotype was found once. Written as DNA, the CDR3 is TGCGCCAGCAGCCAAGATACCCGGGAGGGAAATGGCTACACCTTC. Residues: CASSQDTREGNGYTF. The rearrangement uses TRBV4-3 and TRBJ1-2; D remains unclear. The CDR3 is 15 residues long. Germline V CDR1 and CDR2: LGHNA, YSLEER. V dropped 0 bases and J dropped 6 bases, with 14 bases sitting between them.